The present T cell receptor (beta chain) was sequenced within a study of blood T cell repertoires in COVID-19. Looking at the study overall: From the United States, Italy and Spain came samples of acute and convalescent COVID-19.

The CDR3 totals 16 residues. V lost 6 bases and J lost 0, with 15 bases in between. CDR1 and CDR2 (germline): KGHSH, LQKENI. Sequencing used immunoSEQ multiplex PCR; TCRdb keeps in-frame clones, though not all of them. The data hold a few hundred thousand clones, with about 86% observed a single time. The cohort comprised adults aged roughly 18 to 95 years residing in under 30 US areas. Cohorts were based on clinical histories the participants reported. Sample: PBMCs or T cells enriched from blood (not recorded which). This receptor was obtained from a man aged 50-59 years who had recovered from COVID-19. The chain combines TRBV18 with TRBJ2-1; tentatively, D is TRBD1 (6 bases). The CDR3 bases are TGTGCCAGCTCCGGTCCTTTGGACAGCTCCTACAATGAGCAGTTCTTC. Translating it yields CASSGPLDSSYNEQFF.